The clone carrying this TCR beta chain appeared many times. What it binds is not known. Looked up from germline, CDR1 is SGHNT and CDR2 is YYREEE (reference sequence). This CDR3 contains 15 residues. Trimming stripped 4 bases from V and 1 base from J, with 12 bases between. This record comes from a study of spatial heterogeneity in lung cancer. Study results and caveats: For tumor T cells, estimated coverage reached only 5.5% to 7% (alpha) and about 12% (beta). The study found that expanded intratumoral alpha and beta TCR counts tracked tumor mutation counts.

From the 5' RACE reads, TCRdb called clonotypes with MiXCR, one entry per CDR3 protein. The table records roughly 17,000 distinct CDR3 sequences, about 6.5% of them present only once. Time point of the sample: sample taken at primary tumor resection. Sample: lung tumor tissue, taken at surgery. The chain carries TRBV5-4 and TRBJ2-1; unclear D gene. The clonotype was recovered from a female donor with early-stage non-small cell lung cancer. CDR3 amino acids: CASSLSGDSYNEQFF. For the CDR3, the DNA is TGTGCCAGCAGCCTTTCGGGCGATTCCTACAATGAGCAGTTCTTC.